A selection of T cell receptor beta chains follows, all from one sample in a study of PD-1 blockade in classical Hodgkin lymphoma. Only in-frame clones appear in the TCRdb table, and some are missing; sequencing was by immunoSEQ multiplex PCR. The sample has over 35,000 clones, about 82% seen once. Sequencing used peripheral blood mononuclear cells (PBMCs), obtained at baseline. These receptors originate from a human donor with classical Hodgkin lymphoma. Each CDR3 is given without its conserved first and last residue.

j_call: TRBJ2-7
v_call: TRBV7-9
cdr3_aa: ASSLRSTRGEQY

j_call: TRBJ1-1
v_call: TRBV15
cdr3_aa: ATSRGEAGAF

j_call: TRBJ2-7
v_call: TRBV28
cdr3_aa: ASSFSGLAGGEQY

j_call: TRBJ1-5
v_call: TRBV25-1
cdr3_aa: ASRHRGMNQPQH

j_call: TRBJ1-3
v_call: TRBV4-1
cdr3_aa: ASSQEGTSGNTIY

j_call: TRBJ2-1
v_call: TRBV11-3
cdr3_aa: ASSLRGTSAISSYNEQF

j_call: TRBJ2-5
v_call: TRBV28
cdr3_aa: ASSSPERGGTQY

j_call: TRBJ2-1
v_call: TRBV7-8
cdr3_aa: ASSRTSGSSYNEQF

j_call: TRBJ2-7
v_call: TRBV6-6
cdr3_aa: ASSYLRSAYEQY

j_call: TRBJ2-7
v_call: TRBV7-3
cdr3_aa: ASSLTPWTEGGYEQY

j_call: TRBJ2-2
v_call: TRBV12-5
cdr3_aa: ASGGRPPGNTGELF

j_call: TRBJ2-1
v_call: TRBV19
cdr3_aa: ASSRASRGDEQF

j_call: TRBJ2-7
v_call: TRBV11-2
cdr3_aa: ASSLRTGTLVGEQY

j_call: TRBJ1-1
v_call: TRBV11-2
cdr3_aa: ASSSFLNTEAF

j_call: TRBJ1-1
v_call: TRBV18
cdr3_aa: ASSYSRDRSNTEAF

j_call: TRBJ2-1
v_call: TRBV5-6
cdr3_aa: ASSNPFNEQF

j_call: TRBJ2-5
v_call: TRBV14
cdr3_aa: ASSQVLTGVQETQY

j_call: TRBJ1-4
v_call: TRBV28
cdr3_aa: ASSSRTEKLF

j_call: TRBJ1-6
v_call: TRBV25-1
cdr3_aa: ASSQGQGSYNSPLH

j_call: TRBJ1-1
v_call: TRBV19
cdr3_aa: ASTIGGRMNTEAF

j_call: TRBJ2-7
v_call: TRBV7-9
cdr3_aa: ASSFSGVLYEQY

j_call: TRBJ2-1
v_call: TRBV5-1
cdr3_aa: ASSLVFATNDAYNEQF

j_call: TRBJ2-5
v_call: TRBV19
cdr3_aa: ASSNPRTSEETQY

j_call: TRBJ1-3
v_call: TRBV11-2
cdr3_aa: ASSRGISGNTIY

j_call: TRBJ1-2
v_call: TRBV25-1
cdr3_aa: ASSLPGGYT

j_call: TRBJ2-5
v_call: TRBV7-8
cdr3_aa: ASSGQYQETQY

j_call: TRBJ2-7
v_call: TRBV6-5
cdr3_aa: ASSYAGTYYEQY

j_call: TRBJ2-3
v_call: TRBV9
cdr3_aa: ASSVPAGGTQY

j_call: TRBJ2-2
v_call: TRBV2
cdr3_aa: ASSGTLNTGELF

j_call: TRBJ1-5
v_call: TRBV6-5
cdr3_aa: ASSYNVNQPQH

j_call: TRBJ2-4
v_call: TRBV28
cdr3_aa: ASGPVKGQYKNIQY

j_call: TRBJ2-1
v_call: TRBV5-1
cdr3_aa: ASSWGHGISNEQF

j_call: TRBJ1-4
v_call: TRBV19
cdr3_aa: ASSMSSSWEKLF

j_call: TRBJ1-1
v_call: TRBV7-9
cdr3_aa: ASSLGQILNTEAF

j_call: TRBJ1-2
v_call: TRBV27
cdr3_aa: ASTTQGLYGYT

j_call: TRBJ1-1
v_call: TRBV18
cdr3_aa: ASSPPQRATEAF

j_call: TRBJ1-5
v_call: TRBV28
cdr3_aa: ASSPPPLSYQPQH

j_call: TRBJ1-4
v_call: TRBV4-1
cdr3_aa: ASSQTQLATNEKLF

j_call: TRBJ1-2
v_call: TRBV28
cdr3_aa: ASSLIRGRGYT

j_call: TRBJ2-7
v_call: TRBV6-1
cdr3_aa: ASTPMTGGEQY

j_call: TRBJ2-1
v_call: TRBV27
cdr3_aa: ASSFTSSGGNEQF

j_call: TRBJ1-1
v_call: TRBV28
cdr3_aa: ASSLWTGGNTEAF

j_call: TRBJ2-3
v_call: TRBV5-1
cdr3_aa: ASSTAGVLAGATSTDTQY

j_call: TRBJ1-1
v_call: TRBV28
cdr3_aa: ASSSRDFRAF

j_call: TRBJ1-3
v_call: TRBV9
cdr3_aa: ASSVEGAGNTIY

j_call: TRBJ1-1
v_call: TRBV19
cdr3_aa: ASSIALNTEAF

j_call: TRBJ2-3
v_call: TRBV5-6
cdr3_aa: ASSLAELIGTQY

j_call: TRBJ2-3
v_call: TRBV21-1
cdr3_aa: ACNTYRGFTDTQY

j_call: TRBJ1-4
v_call: TRBV7-9
cdr3_aa: ASSLAGTGGEKLF

j_call: TRBJ2-3
v_call: TRBV9
cdr3_aa: ASSVATGGAMDTQY

j_call: TRBJ2-7
v_call: TRBV5-1
cdr3_aa: ASIRLSYEQY

j_call: TRBJ2-5
v_call: TRBV6-1
cdr3_aa: ASLRDMTQETQY

j_call: TRBJ1-4
v_call: TRBV7-9
cdr3_aa: ASSYYGWTGGGEKLF

j_call: TRBJ2-7
v_call: TRBV28
cdr3_aa: ASSPPSTYEQY

j_call: TRBJ2-7
v_call: TRBV14
cdr3_aa: ASSPGQGDSYEQY

j_call: TRBJ2-2
v_call: TRBV21-1
cdr3_aa: ASSKAPGQYYTGELF

j_call: TRBJ2-7
v_call: TRBV5-1
cdr3_aa: ASSLGLAGGEQY

j_call: TRBJ1-1
v_call: TRBV6-6
cdr3_aa: ATGRGGAF

j_call: TRBJ2-5
v_call: TRBV7-2
cdr3_aa: ASSSVRGSQETQY